Sequencing of this T cell receptor (beta chain) was carried out in a study of blood T cell repertoires in COVID-19. CDR3 length: 13 residues. Germline-derived CDR1 and CDR2 are SGHAT and FQNNGV. Trimming shortened V by 5 bases and J by 0 bases, and 7 bases separated the two germline ends. How the authors handled the data: Amplification of reference gene primers was used by the study to estimate nucleated cell counts. Clones were sequenced by immunoSEQ multiplex PCR, and TCRdb holds only the in-frame ones, with some missing. V, J and clone size were drawn from that table, and D and trimming were deduced from the DNA. The sample shows 490,000 or so clones, about 85% of them seen only once.

This TCR derives from a woman aged 60 to 75 who had recovered from COVID-19. The V and J genes are TRBV11-2 and TRBJ1-1; D is possibly TRBD1 (5 bases). The sequenced sample was PBMCs or T cells enriched from blood (not recorded which). The CDR3 nucleotides read TGTGCCAGCAGCAAGACAGTGAACACTGAAGCTTTCTTT. Protein: CASSKTVNTEAFF.